This TCR beta chain was captured by sequencing in a study of shared clonotypes between healthy human individuals. The naive CD8 subset, CD45RO-negative cells positively selected for CCR7, excluded terminally differentiated effector memory CD45RA+ cells. The deep-level immunoSEQ assay was used. TCRdb keeps only in-frame clones here, not all; method: immunoSEQ multiplex PCR. Altogether more than 550,000 clones are present, just over 90% being singletons, with the ten largest covering 24%. Germline V CDR1 and CDR2: SQVTM, ANQGSEA. V was shortened by 2 bases and J by 2 bases, with 12 bases between the two germline ends. This CDR3 has 15 residues.

V usage is TRBV29-1 and J usage is TRBJ2-2, with TRBD1 as a possible D gene (5 bases). Sequenced material: naive CD8+ T cells sorted from blood. The TCR sequence derives from a man aged 25 to 40 in good health. CDR3 amino acids: CSVEQRQSNTGELFF. As DNA, the CDR3 is TGCAGCGTTGAACAGCGACAGTCAAACACCGGGGAGCTGTTTTTT.